Listed here are 12 T cell receptor beta chains from one sample, sequenced in a study of a mutant IDH1 vaccine in newly diagnosed glioma. Their cognate antigens are unknown. TCRdb's copy holds only in-frame clones and misses some; the assay was immunoSEQ multiplex PCR. This sample yields over 50,000 clones, of which approximately 80% are seen a single time; over 4.5% belongs to the top ten. Documented time point: week 47, end of study. Every vaccination contained 300 ug of the mutant IDH1 20-mer peptide and was paired with topical imiquimod. The specimen was PBMCs, collected from a glioma patient whose treatment included an IDH1 peptide vaccine. The origin of the receptors is a middle-aged woman with glioma. Some clones in this sample may be carry-over from other donors' samples.

V and J are TRBV4-2 and TRBJ1-1; possible D gene TRBD1, 5 bases. The CDR3 spans 15 residues. Between the trimmed V and J ends, which lost 4 bases and 9 bases, there was a span of 21 bases. Per the germline V gene, CDR1 is LGHNA and CDR2 is YNFKEQ. The CDR3 DNA sequence: TGTGCCAGCAGCCCTCGCCCTGAGAGGGGCCAGAAAGCTTTCTTT. Protein product: CASSPRPERGQKAFF.

J is TRBJ1-6 and V is TRBV2, with 10 bases matching TRBD1. The germline CDR1 and CDR2 sequences are SNHLY and FYNNEI. V dropped 4 bases and J dropped 7; count of bases not matched to a gene: 1. The CDR3 covers 14 residues. CDR3 in DNA: TGTGCCAGCAGTGGGGGACAGGGGAATTCACCCCTCCACTTT. Amino acids: CASSGGQGNSPLHF. The whole variable domain, remainder taken from reference TRBV2 and TRBJ1-6, is EPEVTQTPSHQVTQMGQEVILRCVPISNHLYFYWYRQILGQKVEFLVSFYNNEISEKSEIFDDQFSVERPDGSNFTLKIRSTKLEDSAMYFCASSGGQGNSPLHFGNGTRLTVT.

Only one count was recorded for this clone. The chain is built from TRBV30 and TRBJ2-7; TRBD2 matches at 7 bases. V lost 1 base, J lost 3 bases, and 0 bases stayed unmatched. This CDR3 has 12 amino acids. Germline lookup yields CDR1 GTSNPN and CDR2 SVGIG (reference sequence). CDR3 protein: CAWSGGGYEQYF. Here the CDR3 DNA reads TGTGCCTGGAGTGGGGGGGGCTACGAGCAGTACTTC.

This chain uses TRBV9 with TRBJ2-3, with 8 positions matching TRBD2. Germline V gene data show CDR1 as SGDLS and CDR2 as YYNGEE. This CDR3 has 16 amino acids. The V and J ends lost 0 bases and 2 bases, in that order; junction bases with no gene match: 5. The CDR3 bases are TGTGCCAGCAGCGTAGCGGGGGGGGCTTACACAGATACGCAGTATTTT. Its translation: CASSVAGGAYTDTQYF.

DNA for the CDR3: TGCAGCGTTGGAGATAACGGACGGGACCAAAAACTGTTTTTT. It translates to CSVGDNGRDQKLFF. The J gene is TRBJ1-4, the V gene TRBV29-1; TRBD1 might be the D (5 bases). CDR1 is SQVTM, CDR2 ANQGSEA, per germline. Trimming cost V 4 bases and J 9 bases, with 18 bases left between them. This CDR3 comprises 14 residues. Supplemented by reference TRBV29-1 and TRBJ1-4, the full variable domain reads SAVISQKPSRDICQRGTSLTIQCQVDSQVTMMFWYRQQPGQSLTLIATANQGSEATYESGFVIDKFPISRPNLTFSTLTVSNMSPEDSSIYLCSVGDNGRDQKLFFGSGTQLSVL.

This clone has a handful of counts. The chain joins TRBV30 to TRBJ1-3; D remains unclear. The CDR3 is 12 residues long. Germline V CDR1 and CDR2: GTSNPN, SVGIG (reference sequence). V lost 5 bases, J lost 4 bases, and 9 bases lay in between. CDR3 DNA: TGTGCCTGGGGAAATCAAGGAAACACCATATATTTT. Its translation: CAWGNQGNTIYF.

The chain is built from TRBV29-1 and TRBJ1-2; TRBD1 might be the D (5 bases). CDR1 SQVTM and CDR2 ANQGSEA come from the germline V gene. Trimming pared 0 bases from V and 4 bases from J, leaving 15 bases between. The CDR3 totals 15 residues. DNA for the CDR3: TGCAGCGTTGAAGATGACAGTTGGACCCTCTATGGCTACACCTTC. It is translated as CSVEDDSWTLYGYTF.

The V gene is TRBV4-1, the J gene TRBJ2-7; TRBD1 might be the D (7 bases). V lost 4 bases and J 1 base, leaving 17 bases between the germline ends. The length of the CDR3 is 16 residues. The germline CDR1 and CDR2 sequences are MGHRA and YSYEKL. The CDR3 bases are TGCGCCAGCAGCCCAGTAGGCGGGGACAGTTCCTACGAGCAGTACTTC. Its protein product is CASSPVGGDSSYEQYF.

This clone is a singleton in its sample. V is TRBV4-3 and J is TRBJ2-2; D is unresolved. CDR3 length equals 14 residues. Deletions cut 0 bases from V and 3 bases from J, with 5 bases between. CDR1 is LGHNA and CDR2 is YSLEER in the germline V gene. This CDR3 is CASSQETDTGELFF. CDR3 sequence (DNA): TGCGCCAGCAGCCAAGAGACGGACACCGGGGAGCTGTTTTTT.

The DNA for the CDR3 is TGCGCCAGCAGCCAAGAAAGTCCCGGGGGTATTAATGAAAAACTGTTTTTT. It yields the protein CASSQESPGGINEKLFF. J is TRBJ1-4 and V is TRBV4-3, with a weak D call TRBD1 (5 bases). The CDR3 runs 17 residues. Deletions cut 0 bases from V and 4 bases from J, with 15 bases between. CDR1 is LGHNA, CDR2 YSLEER, per germline.

The genes are TRBV5-3 and TRBJ1-1; 7 bases map to TRBD1. TRBV5-3 counts as an open reading frame of uncertain function. V lost 4 bases and J lost 3; bases outside the gene matches: 15. The CDR3 consists of 17 residues. The CDR3 is CARSNLDRPGRDTEAFF. CDR3 bases: TGTGCCAGAAGCAACCTGGACAGGCCAGGAAGGGACACTGAAGCTTTCTTT.

The chain carries TRBV9 and TRBJ2-2; D unresolved. Germline V gene lookup returns CDR1 SGDLS and CDR2 YYNGEE. With 4 bases removed from V and 3 bases from J, the gap between germline ends came to 10 bases. The CDR3 is made up of 14 amino acids. The CDR3 loop is CASSLVADTGELFF. CDR3 nucleotides: TGTGCCAGCAGCCTAGTGGCGGACACCGGGGAGCTGTTTTTT.